The clone carrying this TCR beta chain is labeled medium-sized. Its antigen is unidentified. A junction end diverges from the germline sequence, so it may reflect a read error. This sample is drawn from a study of HIV-infected children after antiretroviral therapy interruption. Unique molecular identifiers were included in an RNA-based 3' RACE TCR library. TCRdb re-analysed the 3' RACE reads in MiXCR, keeping a single row per CDR3 protein. The sample consists of over 35,000 distinct CDR3 sequences, over 6% of them appearing once. Whole-study findings and limits: Naive CD4+ sequences overlapped less between time points once interruption began.

The CDR3 loop spans 13 amino acids. Treatment defined: PENTA 11 planned treatment interruption arm or continuous ART arm. Participants had taken at least three-drug ART for at least 24 weeks. Sorting from thawed PBMCs isolated naive CD4+ CD45RA+ CD45RO- T cells. This receptor was obtained from a pool of human donors with HIV. The chain combines TRBV23-1 with TRBJ1-1, with a weak D call TRBD1 (5 bases). TRBV23-1 is an ORF; its function is uncertain. Here the sequenced sample was CD45RA+ CD4+ T cells from PBMCs, pooled from several time points, taken from a donor given antiretroviral therapy, either interrupted or continuous. The sample's subset: naive CD4+ CD45RA+ CD45RO- T cells. The CDR3 coding sequence is TGCTCCAGCAGTCAACCAGGGTACACAGAAGTCTTCTTT. This gives the protein CSSSQPGYTEVFF.